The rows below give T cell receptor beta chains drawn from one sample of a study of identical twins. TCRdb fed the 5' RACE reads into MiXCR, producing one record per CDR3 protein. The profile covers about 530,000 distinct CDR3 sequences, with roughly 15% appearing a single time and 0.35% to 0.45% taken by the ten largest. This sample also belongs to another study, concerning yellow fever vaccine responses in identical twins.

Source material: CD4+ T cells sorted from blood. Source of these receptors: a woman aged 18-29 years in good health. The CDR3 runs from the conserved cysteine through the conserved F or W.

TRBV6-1,CASSIGGAGAREQFF
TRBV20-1,CSARSPISGNTIYF
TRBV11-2,CASSLGRGRNTEAFF
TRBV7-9,CASSPGGGNHNEQFF
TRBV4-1,CASSQAIREKLFF
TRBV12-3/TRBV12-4,CASSKIGRLAGADTQYF
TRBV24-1,CATSEPTSNYGYTF
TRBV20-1,CSARGPTLGELFF
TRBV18,CASRQGLNNEQFF
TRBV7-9,CASSLKVGQGAAGELFF
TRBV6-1,CASSELSSGHSEAFF
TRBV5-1,CASSGDRVADTQYF
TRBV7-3,CASSPRWGGNEQFF
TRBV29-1,CSVDGHSYNEQFF
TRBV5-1,CASSLAPSGGPDTQYF
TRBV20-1,CSARGLASGRAGTDTQYF
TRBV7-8,CASSFDMSSGNNEQFF
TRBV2,CASTSSGSSYNEQFF
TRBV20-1,CSALRLAGAYNEQFF
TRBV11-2,CASSQTGRVSYEQYF
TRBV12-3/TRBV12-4,CASRRLAGGSDTQYF
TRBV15,CATSWDRGFGYTF
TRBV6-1,CASSESSNSYNSPLHF
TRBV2,CASTPGQRTGELFF
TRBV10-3,CAIADSDNEQFF
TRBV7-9,CASSLWDRTNYGYTF
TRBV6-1,CASSQTNPYSPLHF
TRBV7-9,CASSLSPSYEQYF
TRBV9,CASSVTGGGLNF
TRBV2,CASSELWGNVLTF
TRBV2,CASTPTGTSGGGGELFF
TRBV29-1,CSVAAQWGGQAETQYF
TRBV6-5,CASSSPGGHSEAFF
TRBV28,CASRAGVANTGELFF
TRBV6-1,CASSERSGGPSDTQYF
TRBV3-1,CASSPGLAGGQYNEQFF
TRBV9,CASSVAGRSPQETQYF
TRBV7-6,CASSLQASVPGEQFF
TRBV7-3,CASSPNQGRETQYF
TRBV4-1,CASSQDGDSSSTDTQYF
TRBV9,CASSVVGTSSYNEQFF
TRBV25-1,CASSDRRGADTQYF
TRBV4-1,CASSKGLAGGPSENIQYF
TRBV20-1,CSATTGRENTEAFF
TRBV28,CASSLYVAGSHEQFF
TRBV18,CASSPGGMPGQPQHF
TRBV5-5,CASSPGTSSDTQYF
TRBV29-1,CSVGRDSYEQYF
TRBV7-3,CASSRDSTQETQYF
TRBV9,CASSRTGTGLDEQYF
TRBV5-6,CASSLGLAGPIPTTYEQYF
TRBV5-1,CASSQGGTSGADEQFF
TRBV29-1,CSVEGGVGTGDRADTQYF
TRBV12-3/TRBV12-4,CASSLSSLGELFF
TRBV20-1,CSARDSYYVDEKLFF
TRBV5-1,CASRGGFANTGELFF
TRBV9,CASSVEELETSGVKSRQYF
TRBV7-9,CASSQGGGGYNEQFF